This T cell receptor beta chain comes out of a study of T cell changes during pregnancy in multiple sclerosis. Germline assignment: CDR1 MNHEY and CDR2 SMNVEV (reference sequence). After removal of 6 bases from V and 4 bases from J, the junction contained 4 bases not matched to a gene. The CDR3 runs to 14 residues. The method was immunoSEQ multiplex PCR; TCRdb's version includes in-frame clones alone and lacks a portion of them. The sample contains over 45,000 clones, roughly 92% of which appear only once. The sample in question was CD4+ T cells from peripheral blood mononuclear cells, obtained in the second trimester of pregnancy. The clonotype comes from a female donor in good health, enrolled as a control in a pregnancy study. The chain carries TRBV27 and TRBJ1-2, with 11 bases lining up with TRBD1. CDR3 bases: TGTGCCAGCAGGGGACAGGGGGAAAGCTATGGCTACACCTTC. This encodes CASRGQGESYGYTF.